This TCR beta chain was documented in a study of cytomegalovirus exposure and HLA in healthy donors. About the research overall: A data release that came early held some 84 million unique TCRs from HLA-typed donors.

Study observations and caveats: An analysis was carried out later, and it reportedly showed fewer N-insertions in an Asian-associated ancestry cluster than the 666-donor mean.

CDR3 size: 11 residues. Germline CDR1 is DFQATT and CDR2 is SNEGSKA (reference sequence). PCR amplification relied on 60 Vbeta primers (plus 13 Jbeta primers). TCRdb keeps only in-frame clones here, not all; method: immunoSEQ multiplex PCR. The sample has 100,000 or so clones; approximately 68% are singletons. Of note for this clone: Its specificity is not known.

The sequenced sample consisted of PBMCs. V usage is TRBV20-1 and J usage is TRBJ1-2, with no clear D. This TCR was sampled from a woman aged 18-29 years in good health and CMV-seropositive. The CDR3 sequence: CNLQANYGYTF. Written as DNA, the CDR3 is TGCAATCTCCAGGCTAACTATGGCTACACCTTC.